Listed below are T cell receptor beta chains from one sample, sequenced in a study of T-cell reconstitution after alpha-beta-depleted transplantation in children. TCRdb re-analysed the PCR reads in MiXCR, keeping a single row per CDR3 protein. The profile shows a few hundred thousand distinct CDR3 sequences, over 10% of them singletons. This specimen was PBMCs, mostly from graft donor cells, taken 360 days after TCRalphabeta/CD19-depleted stem cell transplant. Receptor source: a male patient between 10 and 17 years old who had a stem cell transplant for acute myeloid leukemia, so the T cells may come from the graft donor. The CDR3 runs from the conserved cysteine through the conserved F or W. A D gene is named only where the DNA matches it firmly. Clone size is not always given. Where it is, it says once, few, many or a class for expanded clones.

abundance	d_gene	v_gene	j_gene	CDR3aa	CDR3nt
NA	NA	TRBV28	TRBJ2-2	CATRGHPNTGELFF	TGTGCCACTCGGGGACACCCGAACACCGGGGAGCTGTTTTTT
many	TRBD1	TRBV28	TRBJ1-5	CASRRSTGVGQPQHF	TGTGCCAGCAGAAGAAGCACAGGGGTGGGTCAGCCCCAGCATTTT
NA	NA	TRBV20-1	TRBJ2-7	CSASSDLRGGYF	TGCAGTGCTAGCTCGGACCTCCGAGGGGGGTACTTC
few	NA	TRBV14	TRBJ2-3	CASSQGATWTDTQYF	TGTGCCAGCAGCCAAGGGGCGACTTGGACAGATACGCAGTATTTT
many	NA	TRBV7-2	TRBJ2-1	CASSGQLSYNEQFF	TGTGCCAGCAGCGGACAGCTCTCCTACAATGAGCAGTTCTTC
NA	NA	TRBV7-2	TRBJ2-7	CASSPDTYEQYF	TGTGCCAGCAGCCCAGACACCTACGAGCAGTACTTC
many	NA	TRBV7-8	TRBJ2-5	CASSAETQYF	TGTGCCAGCAGCGCAGAGACCCAGTACTTC
NA	NA	TRBV2	TRBJ2-3	CASRERLTDTQYF	TGTGCCAGCAGGGAGCGGCTCACAGATACGCAGTATTTT
few	NA	TRBV7-9	TRBJ2-1	CASSLKGVEQFF	TGTGCCAGCAGCTTAAAGGGAGTTGAGCAGTTCTTC
few	NA	TRBV12-3/TRBV12-4	TRBJ2-4	CASSLSPQVLNIQYF	TGTGCCAGCAGTCTTAGCCCACAGGTCTTAAACATTCAGTACTTC
many	NA	TRBV5-1	TRBJ2-1	CASSLGNEQFF	TGTGCCAGCAGTTTGGGCAATGAGCAGTTCTTC
few	TRBD1	TRBV28	TRBJ1-2	CASSFAATGVFGYTF	TGTGCCAGCAGTTTCGCCGCTACAGGGGTATTTGGCTACACCTTC
few	TRBD2	TRBV29-1	TRBJ2-7	CSGAGTSGSYEQYF	TGCAGCGGGGCCGGGACTAGCGGCTCCTACGAGCAGTACTTC
few	NA	TRBV29-1	TRBJ2-5	CSVDPSQETQYF	TGCAGCGTTGACCCTAGTCAGGAGACCCAGTACTTC
many	NA	TRBV29-1	TRBJ1-3	CSVENPGNTIYF	TGCAGCGTTGAAAACCCTGGAAACACCATATATTTT
NA	NA	TRBV7-8	TRBJ1-1	CASGGRQDPTEAFF	TGTGCCAGCGGGGGGCGGCAGGACCCCACTGAAGCTTTCTTT
NA	NA	TRBV7-9	TRBJ2-7	CASAENRATYEQYF	TGTGCCAGCGCTGAGAACAGGGCCACCTACGAGCAGTACTTC
few	TRBD2	TRBV20-1	TRBJ2-1	CSARREVGQFF	TGCAGTGCTAGACGGGAGGTAGGGCAGTTCTTC
few	NA	TRBV6-1	TRBJ2-3	CATRSPGTDTQYF	TGTGCCACCAGGTCCCCTGGCACAGATACGCAGTATTTT
many	NA	TRBV28	TRBJ2-7	CASSFGQLYEQYF	TGTGCCAGCAGTTTCGGACAACTCTACGAGCAGTACTTC
many	TRBD2	TRBV4-3	TRBJ2-3	CASSQDWAGGEGSWTDTQYF	TGCGCCAGCAGCCAAGATTGGGCCGGAGGGGAGGGAAGTTGGACAGATACGCAGTATTTT
NA	TRBD2	TRBV7-3	TRBJ2-7	CASSSVPLAAINYEQYF	TGTGCCAGCAGCTCCGTACCCCTAGCGGCGATAAACTACGAGCAGTACTTC
many	NA	TRBV3-1	TRBJ2-7	CASSQDGLGLGSYEQYF	TGTGCCAGCAGCCAAGACGGACTCGGGTTGGGGAGCTACGAGCAGTACTTC
NA	NA	TRBV7-2	TRBJ2-7	CASTHRVHEQYF	TGTGCCAGCACGCACAGGGTCCACGAGCAGTACTTC
few	NA	TRBV28	TRBJ2-7	CASSLLGPHEQYF	TGTGCCAGCAGTTTACTGGGCCCGCACGAGCAGTACTTC
few	TRBD2	TRBV12-3/TRBV12-4	TRBJ2-1	CASSFSSGSHEQFF	TGTGCCAGCAGTTTTTCCAGCGGGAGCCATGAGCAGTTCTTC
few	TRBD2	TRBV20-1	TRBJ2-5	CSASGGRAEETQYF	TGCAGTGCTAGTGGGGGGAGGGCCGAAGAGACCCAGTACTTC
NA	NA	TRBV14	TRBJ2-7	CASSQDANSYEQYF	TGTGCCAGCAGCCAAGACGCGAATTCCTACGAGCAGTACTTC
NA	TRBD2	TRBV7-2	TRBJ2-7	CASSLIAGGDHEQYF	TGTGCCAGCAGCCTTATAGCGGGTGGGGACCACGAGCAGTACTTC
NA	TRBD1	TRBV12-3/TRBV12-4	TRBJ1-3	CASSSRTGLSGNTIYF	TGTGCCAGCAGTTCCAGGACAGGGCTATCTGGAAACACCATATATTTT
NA	TRBD2	TRBV7-2	TRBJ2-5	CASSPGLAGILETQYF	TGTGCCAGCAGCCCGGGACTAGCGGGTATATTAGAGACCCAGTACTTC
few	NA	TRBV30	TRBJ2-1	CAWSVGAGSPGKQFF	TGTGCCTGGAGTGTAGGGGCGGGATCCCCGGGCAAGCAGTTCTTC
NA	TRBD2	TRBV20-1	TRBJ2-1	CSARLADREWQFF	TGCAGTGCTAGGCTAGCGGATCGGGAATGGCAGTTCTTC
NA	NA	TRBV12-3/TRBV12-4	TRBJ1-2	CASSFWGAGDNYGYTF	TGTGCCAGCAGTTTTTGGGGGGCCGGAGACAACTATGGCTACACCTTC
NA	NA	TRBV24-1	TRBJ1-1	CATSDPRGPGSTEAFF	TGTGCCACCAGTGATCCCCGTGGGCCGGGCTCCACTGAAGCTTTCTTT
few	NA	TRBV6-4	TRBJ1-1	CASSIGSRHTEAFF	TGTGCCAGCTCAATCGGTTCCCGGCACACTGAAGCTTTCTTT
few	NA	TRBV27	TRBJ2-1	CASSLKSGTYNEQFF	TGTGCCAGCAGTTTAAAGTCGGGCACGTACAATGAGCAGTTCTTC
few	NA	TRBV3-1	TRBJ1-3	CASRGLGAGNTIYF	TGTGCCAGCCGTGGCCTCGGGGCTGGAAACACCATATATTTT
NA	TRBD1	TRBV4-2	TRBJ2-3	CASTAGTAFTDTQYF	TGTGCCAGCACCGCCGGGACAGCATTCACAGATACGCAGTATTTT
few	TRBD2	TRBV28	TRBJ2-7	CASSPHRGLAGINEQYF	TGTGCCAGCAGTCCCCATAGAGGACTAGCGGGAATCAACGAGCAGTACTTC
NA	TRBD2	TRBV29-1	TRBJ2-6	CSVAGLAGVGANVLTF	TGCAGCGTTGCGGGACTAGCGGGAGTTGGGGCCAACGTCCTGACTTTC
NA	NA	TRBV5-1	TRBJ1-2	CASSWERTGYTF	TGCGCCAGCAGCTGGGAGAGAACGGGCTACACCTTC
NA	NA	TRBV28	TRBJ2-7	CASFSGNPYEQYF	TGTGCCAGCTTCTCGGGAAACCCCTACGAGCAGTACTTC
many	NA	TRBV7-2	TRBJ2-1	CASSLVIPSNEQFF	TGTGCCAGCAGCTTAGTCATCCCCTCCAATGAGCAGTTCTTC
many	NA	TRBV12-3/TRBV12-4	TRBJ2-2	CASSAGRTNTGELFF	TGTGCCAGCAGTGCCGGACGAACGAACACCGGGGAGCTGTTTTTT
NA	TRBD1	TRBV6-5	TRBJ1-6	CASSYWIGTGNSPLHF	TGTGCCAGCAGTTACTGGATCGGGACAGGAAATTCACCCCTCCACTTT
few	TRBD2	TRBV6-1	TRBJ2-1	CASSPMTSGGNEQFF	TGTGCCAGCAGTCCTATGACTAGCGGAGGCAATGAGCAGTTCTTC